Below are 24 T cell receptor beta chains sequenced from a single sample in a study of beta chain features in type 1 diabetes. The study's findings and limits: Within each of all four CD4+ subsets, Type 1 diabetes patients had TCRB CDR3s that were moderately but significantly shorter.

Expressed TCRB transcripts were sequenced, since all the RNA that had been isolated was reverse transcribed. Profiled with immunoSEQ multiplex PCR; TCRdb holds only in-frame clones, not every one. The sample contains 100,000 to 150,000 clones, about 10% of which appear only once. Antigens of these TCRs are unknown. The sample comprised central memory CD4+ T cells from blood. The receptors were gathered from a man aged 25-45 years with type 1 diabetes.

This chain joins TRBV30 and TRBJ2-3; tentative D call: TRBD2 (5 bases). The germline V gene has CDR1 GTSNPN and CDR2 SVGIG (reference sequence). This CDR3 has 14 residues. Between the trimmed V and J ends, which lost 2 bases and 0 bases, there was a span of 9 bases. The CDR3 DNA sequence: TGTGCCTGGAGTCCAGGACTGAGCACAGATACGCAGTATTTT. It translates to CAWSPGLSTDTQYF.

This clone has a handful of counts. V usage is TRBV4-3 and J usage is TRBJ2-3; no definite D call. The CDR3 is 13 amino acids. Germline-derived CDR1 and CDR2 are LGHNA and YSLEER. The V and J ends lost 4 bases and 9 bases respectively, with 14 bases between them. The CDR3: CASSPEARSTQYF. CDR3 in DNA: TGCGCCAGCAGCCCCGAGGCTAGATCCACGCAGTATTTT.

The chain has TRBV6-5 and TRBJ2-5, with TRBD2 identical over 8 bases. Germline-derived CDR1 and CDR2 are MNHEY and SVGAGI. CDR3 length equals 15 residues. With 5 bases clipped from V and 4 bases from J, the junction kept 9 bases outside the gene matches. CDR3 bases: TGTGCCAGCAGTCTTCCCCGGGGGGGACCAGAGACCCAGTACTTC. Its protein product is CASSLPRGGPETQYF.

J is TRBJ2-7 and V is TRBV6-5, with TRBD1 matching 7 bases. Germline lookup yields CDR1 MNHEY and CDR2 SVGAGI. CDR3 size: 15 residues. The V segment lost 4 bases and the J segment 1 base; nucleotides outside the gene matches: 7. CDR3 DNA sequence: TGTGCCAGCAGTTTCCGGGACAGATGGTCCTACGAGCAGTACTTC. This translates into CASSFRDRWSYEQYF.

V usage is TRBV29-1 and J usage is TRBJ2-3, with D perhaps matching TRBD1 (6 bases). This CDR3 region has 15 residues. The V gene's germline CDR1 is SQVTM and CDR2 ANQGSEA. The V gene lost 6 bases and the J gene lost 5 bases, with 21 bases spanning the gap. The CDR3 region is CSVAWVGAHQDTQYF. DNA for the CDR3: TGCAGCGTCGCCTGGGTGGGGGCGCATCAAGATACGCAGTATTTT.

CDR3 protein: CASIRRAGGTEAFF. In DNA, the CDR3 is TGTGCCAGCATTAGAAGGGCAGGGGGCACTGAAGCTTTCTTT. The chain employs TRBV6-1 and TRBJ1-1; TRBD1 agrees at 7 bases. The CDR3 sequence is 14 residues long. CDR1 and CDR2 from the germline V gene are MNHNS and SASEGT. The trim removed 7 bases at V and 4 bases at J, leaving 9 bases unmatched.

Only a few counts were recorded for this clone. In DNA, the CDR3 is TGCAGCGCCGTACAGGGGTTTGATGGCTACACCTTC. Translated: CSAVQGFDGYTF. This chain uses TRBV29-1 with TRBJ1-2; 7 bases agree with TRBD1. The V gene end was trimmed by 7 bases and the J gene end by 6 bases; junction bases not matched to a gene: 8. CDR3 length: 12 amino acids. Germline assignment: CDR1 SQVTM and CDR2 ANQGSEA.

This clone was seen only a few times. This chain connects TRBV30 to TRBJ2-7; 9 bases are a match to TRBD2. CDR1 is GTSNPN and CDR2 is SVGIG in the germline V gene (reference sequence). V was pared by 2 bases and J by 2 bases, with 4 bases of the junction left unmatched. The CDR3 loop spans 14 amino acids. The CDR3 here is CAWSSGGITYEQYF. The CDR3 region has the DNA TGTGCCTGGAGTAGCGGGGGGATTACCTACGAGCAGTACTTC.

The J gene is TRBJ2-7, the V gene TRBV28; a weak D match, TRBD1 (5 bases). Germline CDR1 and CDR2: MDHEN and SYDVKM. This CDR3 has 12 residues. V lost 11 bases and J 0 bases, leaving 11 bases between the germline ends. CDR3 region: CAVGRDSYEQYF. The CDR3, as DNA: TGTGCCGTCGGCAGGGACTCCTACGAGCAGTACTTC.

The CDR3, as DNA: TGTGCCAGCAGCTTAAGGACAGAGAACACTGAAGCTTTCTTT. As protein: CASSLRTENTEAFF. The rearrangement links TRBV11-2 to TRBJ1-1, with a weak D call TRBD1 (6 bases). The CDR3 runs 14 residues. Germline V CDR1 and CDR2: SGHAT, FQNNGV. Between the trimmed V and J ends, which lost 2 bases and 1 base, there was a span of 8 bases.

The V and J genes are TRBV5-1 and TRBJ1-5; 7 bases line up with TRBD1. CDR1 is SGHRS and CDR2 is YFSETQ in the germline V gene. V lost 4 bases and J lost 5; bases outside the gene matches: 3. CDR3 length: 13 amino acids. This chain's CDR3 is CASSTGTDQPQHF. The CDR3 DNA sequence: TGCGCCAGCAGCACCGGGACAGATCAGCCCCAGCATTTT.

This chain uses TRBV5-1 with TRBJ2-1; 8 nucleotides agree with TRBD2. CDR1 is SGHRS and CDR2 is YFSETQ in the germline V gene. This CDR3 comprises 15 residues. V gave up 3 bases and J gave up 1 base; unmatched junction bases: 3. The DNA of the CDR3 is TGCGCCAGCAGCTCAAGCGGGGGATCCTACAATGAGCAGTTCTTC. Amino acid sequence: CASSSSGGSYNEQFF.

The chain recombines TRBV29-1 with TRBJ1-2; D possibly corresponds to TRBD1 (6 bases). The CDR3 contains 12 residues. Germline-derived CDR1 and CDR2 are SQVTM and ANQGSEA. The V gene lost 4 bases and the J gene lost 8 bases, with 14 bases spanning the gap. The CDR3 region is CSVVGQSGGYTF. DNA for the CDR3: TGCAGCGTTGTGGGACAATCTGGGGGCTACACCTTC.

The chain employs TRBV14 and TRBJ2-5; no definite D call. Germline CDR1 and CDR2: SGHDN and FVKESK. With 0 bases removed from V and 4 bases from J, the gap between germline ends came to 6 bases. The CDR3 covers 13 residues. In nucleotides, the CDR3 is TGTGCCAGCAGCCAAGACAACGGAGAGACCCAGTACTTC. Translated: CASSQDNGETQYF.

This clone appeared a few times. The rearrangement joins TRBV5-6 to TRBJ1-1, with TRBD1 as a possible D gene (5 bases). The length of the CDR3 is 15 residues. Trimming removed 4 bases from V and 6 bases from J, with 19 bases in between. Germline loops: CDR1 SGHDT, CDR2 YYEEEE. CDR3 sequence: CASSTPGGVESEAFF. Here the CDR3 DNA reads TGTGCCAGCAGCACCCCGGGGGGGGTGGAATCTGAAGCTTTCTTT.

This clone appeared a few times. V usage is TRBV27 and J usage is TRBJ1-6; 12 positions match TRBD1. J gave up 10 bases and V 5 bases, and 6 bases lay outside the gene matches. The CDR3 length is 15 residues. Per germline, CDR1 MNHEY and CDR2 SMNVEV (reference sequence). The CDR3 DNA is TGTGCCAGCAGTCCGGGACAGGGGGCGCGATCACCCCTCCACTTT. Its protein product is CASSPGQGARSPLHF.

This clone was counted a few times. The chain joins TRBV16 to TRBJ1-1; D unclear. The CDR3 length is 13 residues. Deletions cut 0 bases from V and 5 bases from J, with 7 bases between. CDR1 and CDR2 from the germline V gene are KGHSY and FQNENV. CDR3 amino acids: CASSQSGGTEAFF. The CDR3 DNA is TGTGCCAGCAGCCAATCGGGAGGGACTGAAGCTTTCTTT.

The J gene is TRBJ2-3, the V gene TRBV29-1; D may be TRBD2 (5 bases). The CDR3 is 14 amino acids. CDR1 and CDR2 from the germline V gene are SQVTM and ANQGSEA. Trimming shortened V by 7 bases and J by 4 bases, and 18 bases separated the two germline ends. Here the CDR3 reads CSAPEDSDPDTQYF. The CDR3 DNA is TGCAGCGCACCGGAGGACTCCGATCCAGATACGCAGTATTTT.

The chain uses TRBV5-1 and TRBJ2-1, with TRBD1 as a possible D gene (5 bases). The CDR3 consists of 15 residues. The germline gives CDR1 SGHRS, CDR2 YFSETQ. Trimming took 5 bases from V and 4 from J, leaving 16 bases between them. DNA of the CDR3: TGCGCCAGCAGACCTGACAGTTCTACATACAATGAGCAGTTCTTC. This sequence encodes CASRPDSSTYNEQFF. Using reference TRBV5-1 and TRBJ2-1 for the parts outside the CDR3, the full variable domain is KAGVTQTPRYLIKTRGQQVTLSCSPISGHRSVSWYQQTPGQGLQFLFEYFSETQRNKGNFPGRFSGRQFSNSRSEMNVSTLELGDSALYLCASRPDSSTYNEQFFGPGTRLTVL.

This clone has just a few counts. This chain links TRBV7-2 with TRBJ2-3; 8 nucleotides align to TRBD2. J was trimmed by 2 bases and V by 9 bases; bases with no gene match: 4. The CDR3 has 13 residues. The germline gives CDR1 SGHTA, CDR2 FQGNSA. The CDR3 protein is CASSGDYTDTQYF. For the CDR3, the DNA is TGTGCCAGTAGCGGGGACTACACAGATACGCAGTATTTT.

The rearrangement joins TRBV9 to TRBJ2-3; 7 nucleotides align to TRBD2. The CDR3 extends over 14 amino acids. V shed 3 bases and J 6 bases; nucleotides not matched to a gene: 7. The germline V gene has CDR1 SGDLS and CDR2 YYNGEE. The CDR3 coding sequence is TGTGCCAGCAGCGGCCGACTAGCAGGGGATACGCAGTATTTT. Translating gives CASSGRLAGDTQYF.

This clone showed up many times. This chain uses TRBV18 with TRBJ2-5, with D unclear. V was cut by 5 bases and J by 2 bases, with 3 bases left in between. The CDR3 is 11 amino acids. Germline values: CDR1 KGHSH, CDR2 LQKENI. This chain's CDR3 is CASSLQETQYF. DNA for the CDR3: TGTGCCAGCTCATTACAAGAGACCCAGTACTTC.

This clone appeared a few times. This rearrangement joins TRBV7-8 to TRBJ2-5, with a tentative D call TRBD1 (6 bases). Germline loops: CDR1 SGHVS, CDR2 FQNEAQ. Trimming pared 4 bases from V and 4 bases from J, leaving 7 bases between. CDR3 length equals 12 residues. This CDR3 reads CASSWGRETQYF. In nucleotides, the CDR3 is TGTGCCAGCAGCTGGGGGCGAGAGACCCAGTACTTC.

This clone turned up a few times. The chain joins TRBV18 to TRBJ1-1; the D gene is possibly TRBD1 (5 bases). This CDR3 is 12 amino acids long. Trimming pared 3 bases from V and 7 bases from J, leaving 9 bases between. The germline V gene has CDR1 KGHSH and CDR2 LQKENI. Here the CDR3 DNA reads TGTGCCAGCTCACCCGTCCAGGGTGAAGCTTTCTTT. It codes for CASSPVQGEAFF.